The 5 T cell receptor beta chains reported below all come from one sample, sequenced in a study of blood T cell repertoires in COVID-19. Sequenced by immunoSEQ multiplex PCR; TCRdb stores in-frame clones only, minus some. The sample yields about 190,000 clones, 89% seen once. Sequenced: peripheral blood. Receptor source: a man aged 40-49 years with acute or convalescent COVID-19.

Only a few counts were recorded for this clone. The rearrangement uses TRBV28 and TRBJ1-4; D is ambiguous. Looked up from germline, CDR1 is MDHEN and CDR2 is SYDVKM. The CDR3 spans 11 residues. V dropped 5 bases and J dropped 8 bases, with 6 bases sitting between them. CDR3 in DNA: TGTGCCAGCAGTCAGCGGGAAAAACTGTTTTTT. Its protein product is CASSQREKLFF.

The V gene is TRBV19, the J gene TRBJ1-2; 10 nucleotides align to TRBD1. The CDR3 length is 13 residues. The germline gives CDR1 LNHDA, CDR2 SQIVND (reference sequence). Germline trimming cut 10 bases from V and 4 bases from J; bases unmatched to any gene: 6. The CDR3 protein is CATRQGASYGYTF. CDR3 coding DNA: TGTGCCACCCGACAGGGGGCAAGCTATGGCTACACCTTC.

This clone was recorded once. This chain connects TRBV5-5 to TRBJ1-1; unclear D gene. The V end lost 1 base, the J end lost 5 bases, and 6 bases lay between the germline ends. Germline assignment: CDR1 SGHKS and CDR2 YYEKEE (reference sequence). The CDR3 is made up of 12 amino acids. CDR3 in DNA: TGTGCCAGCAGCTTGCGGGGAACTGAAGCTTTCTTT. It codes for CASSLRGTEAFF.

This chain uses TRBV18 with TRBJ2-3; D not resolved. The V end lost 2 bases, the J end lost 2 bases, and 8 bases lay between the germline ends. The CDR3 contains 14 residues. Germline lookup yields CDR1 KGHSH and CDR2 LQKENI. The CDR3 DNA follows: TGTGCCAGCTCACCAGTGGAGAACACAGATACGCAGTATTTT. Its translation is CASSPVENTDTQYF. The full variable domain, with the rest looked up from reference TRBV18 and TRBJ2-3, is NAGVMQNPRHLVRRRGQEARLRCSPMKGHSHVYWYRQLPEEGLKFMVYLQKENIIDESGMPKERFSAEFPKEGPSILRIQQVVRGDSAAYFCASSPVENTDTQYFGPGTRLTVL.

J is TRBJ2-3 and V is TRBV5-1; TRBD1 aligns across 9 bases. This CDR3 contains 18 residues. Germline CDR1 is SGHRS and CDR2 is YFSETQ. The J segment lost 2 bases and the V segment lost 7 bases, leaving 17 bases of the junction unmatched. For the CDR3, the DNA is TGCGCCAGCCGGAGGGGACAGGGTCTCAGTCCCCCCACAGATACGCAGTATTTT. This sequence encodes CASRRGQGLSPPTDTQYF.